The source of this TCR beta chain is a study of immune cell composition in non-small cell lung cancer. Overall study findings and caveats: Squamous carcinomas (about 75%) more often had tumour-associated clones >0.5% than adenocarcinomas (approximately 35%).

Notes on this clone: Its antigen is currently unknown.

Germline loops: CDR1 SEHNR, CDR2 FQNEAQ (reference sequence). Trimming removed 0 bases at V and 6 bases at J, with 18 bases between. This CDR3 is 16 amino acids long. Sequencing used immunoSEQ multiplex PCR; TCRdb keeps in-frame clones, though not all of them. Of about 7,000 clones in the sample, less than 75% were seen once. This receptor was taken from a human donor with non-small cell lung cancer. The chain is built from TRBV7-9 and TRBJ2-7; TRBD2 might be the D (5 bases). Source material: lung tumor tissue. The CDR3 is CASSLASGPERVEQYF. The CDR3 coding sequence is TGTGCCAGCAGCTTAGCGTCTGGACCCGAGAGGGTCGAGCAGTACTTC.